This T cell receptor beta chain was obtained from a study of beta chain features in type 1 diabetes. Study outcomes and limitations: TCRB CDR3s were moderately but significantly shorter in Type 1 diabetes patients in all four CD4+ subsets.

This clone was seen only a few times. The antigen remains unidentified. Looked up from germline, CDR1 is SGDLS and CDR2 is YYNGEE. CDR3 size: 14 residues. V was trimmed by 6 bases and J by 9 bases, leaving 19 bases between them. Expressed TCRB transcripts were sequenced because the entire RNA isolate underwent reverse transcription. Profiled with immunoSEQ multiplex PCR; TCRdb holds only in-frame clones, not every one. The table has around 140,000 clones, 9% seen once. This sequence was found in a young man with type 1 diabetes. Sequences were obtained from central memory CD4+ T cells from blood. The rearrangement uses TRBV9 and TRBJ2-1; tentatively, D is TRBD1 (6 bases). CDR3 DNA sequence: TGTGCCAGCACCCTCACAGGGTACCCGGGTGAGCAGTTCTTC. Encoded protein: CASTLTGYPGEQFF.